The next 10 T cell receptor beta chains were all read from a single sample in a study of Graves' ophthalmopathy and Graves' hyperthyroidism. Amplification of TCR beta CDR3 regions used RNA transcripts. HTBI-primed first-round RT-PCR preceded second-round multiplex PCR. Each CDR3 protein gets one entry after TCRdb re-called the multiplex PCR reads with MiXCR. The sample has hundreds of thousands of distinct CDR3 sequences, roughly 20% seen once. Sequenced material: peripheral blood. The receptors were gathered from a young woman with stable Graves' hyperthyroidism. Some clones in this sample may be carry-over from other donors' samples.

This clonotype was detected many times. The rearrangement uses TRBV19 and TRBJ1-2; 8 bases are a match to TRBD1. Germline lookup yields CDR1 LNHDA and CDR2 SQIVND (reference sequence). The CDR3 is 15 amino acids. Germline trimming cut 5 bases from V and 4 bases from J; bases unmatched to any gene: 9. CDR3 in amino acids: CASSRGQGIRYGYTF. CDR3 DNA: TGTGCCAGTAGTCGAGGACAGGGAATCCGCTATGGCTACACCTTC.

This clonotype was seen ten or more times. The chain carries TRBV7-3 and TRBJ1-1; D remains unclear. Trimming removed 3 bases from V and 1 base from J, with 6 bases in between. This CDR3 comprises 13 residues. Looked up from germline, CDR1 is SGHTA and CDR2 is FQGTGA. The CDR3 DNA is TGTGCCAGCAGCTTGTTTCCGAACACTGAAGCTTTCTTT. It is translated as CASSLFPNTEAFF.

This clonotype has a count of ten or more. The chain joins TRBV12-3 or TRBV12-4 to TRBJ1-2; 7 bases agree with TRBD1. The CDR3 consists of 15 residues. V dropped 5 bases and J dropped 2; count of bases not matched to a gene: 8. In DNA, the CDR3 is TGTGCCAGCAGTGCCTCAGGGGGTGGGAACTATGGCTACACCTTC. Translated, it gives CASSASGGGNYGYTF.

This clonotype was seen at least ten times. The chain carries TRBV27 and TRBJ1-1; 7 nucleotides align to TRBD1. Germline CDR1 is MNHEY and CDR2 is SMNVEV (reference sequence). V shed 5 bases, J shed 1 base, and the junction held 10 bases outside the gene matches. This CDR3 is built from 16 residues. Written as DNA, the CDR3 is TGTGCCAGCAGTCCCCGACAGGGAGGGAAGAACACTGAAGCTTTCTTT. It is translated as CASSPRQGGKNTEAFF.

This clonotype has at least ten counts. V is TRBV6-4 and J is TRBJ1-6; 7 nucleotides agree with TRBD1. The CDR3 sequence is 15 residues long. CDR1 and CDR2 from the germline V gene are MRHNA and SNTAGT. V dropped 6 bases and J dropped 8; count of bases not matched to a gene: 10. The CDR3: CASSDKTGRDSPLHF. CDR3 DNA: TGTGCCAGCAGCGATAAGACAGGGAGGGATTCACCCCTCCACTTT.

This clonotype appeared many times. This chain connects TRBV20-1 to TRBJ1-5; 11 bases line up with TRBD1. The CDR3 sequence is 14 residues long. V shed 6 bases and J 1 base; nucleotides not matched to a gene: 2. The germline gives CDR1 DFQATT, CDR2 SNEGSKA (reference sequence). In nucleotides, the CDR3 is TGCAGTGCGGGGACAGGGGGGAGCAATCAGCCCCAGCATTTT. As protein: CSAGTGGSNQPQHF.

The chain uses TRBV2 and TRBJ2-2; TRBD2 is a possible D gene (5 bases). The CDR3 totals 16 residues. Between the trimmed V and J ends, which lost 2 bases and 2 bases, there was a span of 12 bases. Per germline, CDR1 SNHLY and CDR2 FYNNEI. The CDR3 coding sequence is TGTGCCAGCAGTGAATCCGGGGTCAGAAACACCGGGGAGCTGTTTTTT. Its protein is CASSESGVRNTGELFF.

Comment on this clonotype: A read error is likely, as this CDR3 ends without the conserved phenylalanine or tryptophan. The gene calls are TRBV5-1 and TRBJ1-1, with a weak D call TRBD1 (6 bases). CDR1 is SGHRS, CDR2 YFSETQ, per germline. The germline V and J ends were trimmed by 2 bases and 1 base, with 12 bases remaining between them. The CDR3 spans 15 residues. This chain's CDR3 is CASSFPDSQNTEAFY. In nucleotides, the CDR3 is TGCGCCAGCAGCTTCCCGGACAGCCAGAACACTGAAGCTTTCTAT.

This clonotype was counted a single time. V usage is TRBV10-3 and J usage is TRBJ1-2; D call uncertain. Per germline, CDR1 ENHRY and CDR2 SYGVKD. V dropped 0 bases and J dropped 10 bases, with 9 bases sitting between them. The CDR3 totals 12 residues. In DNA form, the CDR3 reads TGTGCCATCAGTGAGTCTATGGGCGCCTACACCTTC. This gives the protein CAISESMGAYTF.

The table lists this clonotype with many counts. V is TRBV2 and J is TRBJ1-1; possibly TRBD1 for D (6 bases). The V end lost 4 bases, the J end lost 5 bases, and 14 bases lay between the germline ends. This CDR3 has 14 amino acids. Germline values: CDR1 SNHLY, CDR2 FYNNEI. The CDR3 DNA sequence: TGTGCCAGCAGTGGAGCCAGGGGAACAACTGAAGCTTTCTTT. Translated: CASSGARGTTEAFF.